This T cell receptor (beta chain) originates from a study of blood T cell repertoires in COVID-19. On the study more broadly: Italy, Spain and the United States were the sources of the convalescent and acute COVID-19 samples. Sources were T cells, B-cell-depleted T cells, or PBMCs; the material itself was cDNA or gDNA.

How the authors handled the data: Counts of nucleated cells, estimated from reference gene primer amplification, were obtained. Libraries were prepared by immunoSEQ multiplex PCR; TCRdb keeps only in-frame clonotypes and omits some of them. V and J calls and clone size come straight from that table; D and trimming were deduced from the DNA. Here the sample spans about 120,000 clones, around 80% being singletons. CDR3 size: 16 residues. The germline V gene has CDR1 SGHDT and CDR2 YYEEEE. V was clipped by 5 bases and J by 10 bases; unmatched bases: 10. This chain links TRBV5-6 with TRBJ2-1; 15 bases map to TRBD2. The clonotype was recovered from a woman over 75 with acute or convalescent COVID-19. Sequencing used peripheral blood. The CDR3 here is CASSPTGTSGRWEQFF. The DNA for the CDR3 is TGTGCCAGCAGTCCAACCGGGACTAGCGGGAGGTGGGAGCAGTTCTTC.